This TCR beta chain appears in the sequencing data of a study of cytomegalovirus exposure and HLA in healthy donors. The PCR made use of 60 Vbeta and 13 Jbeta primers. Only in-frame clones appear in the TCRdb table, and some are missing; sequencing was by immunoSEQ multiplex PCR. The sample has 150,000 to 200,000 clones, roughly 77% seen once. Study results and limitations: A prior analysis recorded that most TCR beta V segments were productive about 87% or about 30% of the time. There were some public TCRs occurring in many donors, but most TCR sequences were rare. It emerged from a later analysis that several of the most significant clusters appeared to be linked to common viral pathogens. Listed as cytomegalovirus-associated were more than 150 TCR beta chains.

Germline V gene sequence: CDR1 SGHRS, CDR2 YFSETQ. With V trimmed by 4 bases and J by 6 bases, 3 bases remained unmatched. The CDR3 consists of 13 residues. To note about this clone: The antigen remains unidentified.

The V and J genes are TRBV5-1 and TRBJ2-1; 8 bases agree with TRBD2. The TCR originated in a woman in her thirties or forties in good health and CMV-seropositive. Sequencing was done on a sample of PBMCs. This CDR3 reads CASSTTSGNEQFF. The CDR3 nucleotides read TGCGCCAGCAGCACCACTAGCGGCAATGAGCAGTTCTTC.